What follows are 7 T cell receptor beta chains derived from one specimen sequenced in a study of naive CD8 T cells in extremely preterm neonates (dated 2017 in TCRdb). These receptors have no identified antigens. To prepare the library, the immunoSEQ multiplex PCR assay was applied. TCRdb limited this immuneACCESS table to in-frame rearrangements with V and J called. A share of clones is missing; checked studies link under half to unresolved V genes, and the rest is unexplained. The table for this sample lists around 25,000 clones; about 87% of them were counted only once. The ten largest make up about 0.85% of the sample. The full study reports these points: Compared with the older groups, preterm CDR3s were shorter and closer to germline, carrying fewer N additions and showing less junctional trimming.

Four extremely preterm deliveries, at about 23-27 weeks of gestation, provided the preterm samples. Sequencing was carried out using naive CD8+ T cells from cord blood. These receptors originate from a boy who was born preterm.

This clone has a handful of counts. The chain links TRBV5-1 to TRBJ2-7, with TRBD1 identical over 10 bases. The CDR3 is made up of 14 amino acids. Per germline, CDR1 SGHRS and CDR2 YFSETQ. Losses at the gene ends were 5 bases for V and 3 bases for J; bases not matched to a gene: 5. The CDR3 protein is CASRDGQGGYEQYF. Here the CDR3 DNA reads TGCGCCAGCAGGGACGGACAGGGGGGCTACGAGCAGTACTTC.

The J gene is TRBJ1-4, the V gene TRBV9; 7 bases agree with TRBD1. Losses at the gene ends were 0 bases for V and 0 bases for J; bases not matched to a gene: 2. CDR3 length: 16 amino acids. Germline V gene lookup returns CDR1 SGDLS and CDR2 YYNGEE. CDR3 nucleotides: TGTGCCAGCAGCGTAGACAGGGGCGCAACTAATGAAAAACTGTTTTTT. Translation: CASSVDRGATNEKLFF.

The rearrangement uses TRBV19 and TRBJ1-1, with TRBD1 matching 7 bases. The CDR3 covers 15 residues. CDR1 and CDR2 (germline): LNHDA, SQIVND (reference sequence). The V gene end was trimmed by 5 bases and the J gene end by 3 bases; junction bases not matched to a gene: 9. The CDR3 DNA reads as TGTGCCAGTAGTCTCGACAGGGAATGGTACACTGAAGCTTTCTTT. Protein: CASSLDREWYTEAFF.

This rearrangement joins TRBV7-9 to TRBJ1-1, with a possible D match to TRBD1 (5 bases). CDR3 size: 13 residues. Germline loops: CDR1 SEHNR, CDR2 FQNEAQ (reference sequence). V lost 0 bases to trimming and J lost 3 bases, with 5 bases between them. CDR3 loop: CASSLAGDTEAFF. CDR3 in DNA: TGTGCCAGCAGCTTAGCAGGGGACACTGAAGCTTTCTTT.

Remarks on this clone: The same CDR3 can be traced to other DNA sequences in this sample. The gene calls are TRBV9 and TRBJ2-2; no reliable D call. The germline CDR1 and CDR2 sequences are SGDLS and YYNGEE. Deletions cut 0 bases from V and 0 bases from J, with 6 bases between. CDR3 length: 15 amino acids. This CDR3 is CASSVAGANTGELFF. The CDR3 bases are TGTGCCAGCAGCGTAGCGGGCGCGAACACCGGGGAGCTGTTTTTT. The whole variable domain, filled in from reference TRBV9 and TRBJ2-2, reads DSGVTQTPKHLITATGQRVTLRCSPRSGDLSVYWYQQSLDQGLQFLIQYYNGEERAKGNILERFSAQQFPDLHSELNLSSLELGDSALYFCASSVAGANTGELFFGEGSRLTVL.

V and J are TRBV7-6 and TRBJ2-7; TRBD2 matches at 10 bases. With V trimmed by 5 bases and J by 2 bases, 0 bases remained unmatched. Looked up from germline, CDR1 is SGHVS and CDR2 is FNYEAQ. This CDR3 is 13 amino acids long. CDR3 sequence reads: CASSSGGAYEQYF. In DNA form, the CDR3 reads TGTGCCAGCAGCAGCGGGGGGGCCTACGAGCAGTACTTC. Full variable domain (outside the CDR3, taken from reference TRBV7-6 and TRBJ2-7): GAGVSQSPRYKVTKRGQDVALRCDPISGHVSLYWYRQALGQGPEFLTYFNYEAQQDKSGLPNDRFSAERPEGSISTLTIQRTEQRDSAMYRCASSSGGAYEQYFGPGTRLTVT.

The V gene is TRBV10-3, the J gene TRBJ1-2, with 8 bases fitting TRBD1. This CDR3 has 12 amino acids. Germline CDR1 ENHRY, CDR2 SYGVKD. Trimming removed 6 bases from V and 7 bases from J; junction bases left unmatched: 4. CDR3 sequence reads: CAISTGGSGYTF. The CDR3 coding sequence is TGTGCCATCAGCACAGGGGGTAGTGGCTACACCTTC.